The subject of this entry is one TCR beta chain. V trimming: 4 bases; J trimming: 1 base; junction bases outside the gene matches: 8. Germline-derived CDR1 and CDR2 are SGHTA and FQGNSA. The CDR3 runs to 16 residues. The data were taken from a study of blood T cell repertoires in COVID-19. In the study overall: Samples of COVID-19 (acute and convalescent) were obtained from the United States, Italy and Spain.

In the authors' workflow: Nucleated cell number was recorded as an estimate derived from reference gene primer amplification. Profiled with immunoSEQ multiplex PCR; TCRdb holds only in-frame clones, not every one. V and J calls and clone size follow that table, whereas D and trimming were derived from the DNA. The sample includes about 260,000 clones, approximately 82% seen only once; the top ten take approximately 1.9%. Specimen: peripheral blood. This rearrangement joins TRBV7-2 to TRBJ1-1; 8 bases line up with TRBD1. This sequence originates from a woman at least 80 years old with acute or convalescent COVID-19. In nucleotides, the CDR3 is TGTGCCAGCAGCTCCGGGACAGGACCACGGAACACTGAAGCTTTCTTT. It specifies CASSSGTGPRNTEAFF.